The source of this TCR beta chain is a study of T-cell memory formation after mild COVID-19. The CDR3 extends over 14 amino acids. Trimming took 4 bases from V and 8 from J, leaving 15 bases between them. CDR1 is SNHLY and CDR2 is FYNNEI in the germline V gene. This clonotype was seen more than once but under ten times. TCRdb processed the 5' RACE reads anew with MiXCR; each CDR3 protein has one entry. The repertoire holds 300,000 to 350,000 distinct CDR3 sequences, with just under 20% as singletons. The chain uses TRBV2 and TRBJ1-5; weak D call: TRBD1 (6 bases). Sequencing was done on a sample of PBMCs or a T cell subset sorted from them (not recorded which). This TCR derives from a man in his late teens or twenties who had mild COVID-19 (a few samples of this study predate the infection). Cell type and time point are not known. As DNA, the CDR3 is TGTGCCAGCAGTGGACAGGCCGCACCCAAGCCCCAGCATTTT. As protein: CASSGQAAPKPQHF.